This T cell receptor (beta chain) was identified in a study of CD8+ T cells in alopecia areata. On the study more broadly: Treatment comprised oral tofacitinib, 5 to 10 mg twice daily, in treated patients. Regarding the study as a whole: Having one nonresponder leaves uncertain how baseline CD8+ expansion relates to response. Amid tofacitinib therapy, many expanded lesional clones stayed present in scalp and blood.

Germline V gives CDR1 SQVTM, CDR2 ANQGSEA. The CDR3 consists of 12 residues. Trimming removed 7 bases from V and 3 bases from J, with 12 bases in between. Investigators isolated RNA and reverse transcribed it into cDNA to act as the sequencing template. Assay: immunoSEQ multiplex PCR; the TCRdb copy retains only in-frame clones and omits some. The profile shows roughly 200,000 clones, about 48% of them singletons. Treatment described: oral pan-JAK inhibitor, 5-10 mg twice daily. As to this clone: Its antigen is unidentified.

This specimen consisted of CD8+ T cells sorted from blood, obtained at week 24, from a patient treated with tofacitinib. This sequence originates from a human donor with alopecia areata. The genes are TRBV29-1 and TRBJ1-1; possibly TRBD1 for D (5 bases). The CDR3 DNA reads as TGCAGCGCTCATAGGGGTTACACTGAAGCTTTCTTT. Protein product: CSAHRGYTEAFF.